The 24 T cell receptor beta chains below were found in one sample sequenced in a study of blood T cells in healthy people across ages. A second about 7 to 12 cycle PCR used barcoded and J-beta primers. TCRdb processed the 5' RACE reads anew with MiXCR; each CDR3 protein has one entry. This sample has about 730,000 distinct CDR3 sequences, with roughly 41% found just once. Source material: blood. The receptor source for this set is a woman aged 60-70 years in good health.

This chain links TRBV7-3 with TRBJ2-7; 13 bases map to TRBD2. TRBJ2-5 matches the DNA end more closely, so the J call is doubtful. The V gene's germline CDR1 is SGHTA and CDR2 FQGTGA. This CDR3 is 16 amino acids long. CDR3 coding DNA: TGTGCCAGCAGCGCCGGACTAGCGGGAGTCGGGGAGACCCAGTACTTC. This gives the protein CASSAGLAGVGETQYF.

The genes are TRBV6-5 and TRBJ2-5; D gene ambiguous. The CDR3 spans 13 residues. Germline V CDR1 and CDR2: MNHEY, SVGAGI. V lost 6 bases and J lost 5, with 13 bases in between. CDR3 region: CASRKAVEETQYF. CDR3 coding DNA: TGTGCCAGCAGAAAGGCAGTTGAGGAGACCCAGTACTTC.

This chain joins TRBV7-2 and TRBJ2-3, with TRBD2 matching over 11 bases. Germline V CDR1 and CDR2: SGHTA, FQGNSA. V dropped 4 bases and J dropped 4; count of bases not matched to a gene: 7. The CDR3 is made up of 16 amino acids. CDR3 sequence (DNA): TGTGCCAGCAGCTCACATAGCGGGAGGGCCGCAGATACGCAGTATTTT. Amino acids: CASSSHSGRAADTQYF. Full variable domain (missing parts from reference TRBV7-2 and TRBJ2-3): GAGVSQSPSNKVTEKGKDVELRCDPISGHTALYWYRQSLGQGLEFLIYFQGNSAPDKSGLPSDRFSAERTGGSVSTLTIQRTQQEDSAVYLCASSSHSGRAADTQYFGPGTRLTVL.

J is TRBJ2-1 and V is TRBV10-3, with 8 bases aligning to TRBD1. This CDR3 is 13 amino acids long. Germline V lookup: CDR1 ENHRY, CDR2 SYGVKD. The junction had 11 bases not matched to a gene; V was cut back by 6 bases and J by 13 bases. The CDR3 spells CAISRQGKETQFF. In DNA, the CDR3 is TGTGCCATCAGCCGACAGGGGAAGGAGACCCAGTTCTTC.

This clonotype was seen at least ten times. The rearrangement joins TRBV6-2 or TRBV6-3 to TRBJ2-7; 13 bases are shared with TRBD2. The CDR3 totals 17 residues. CDR1 MNHEY and CDR2 SVGEGT come from the germline V gene. Trimming removed 6 bases from V and 0 bases from J; junction bases left unmatched: 8. The chain's CDR3 is CASSRGLAGVVSYEQYF. In DNA, the CDR3 is TGTGCCAGCAGCCGCGGACTAGCGGGGGTGGTCTCCTACGAGCAGTACTTC.

This chain uses TRBV5-1 with TRBJ1-2; 7 bases map to TRBD1. Germline CDR1 SGHRS, CDR2 YFSETQ. The junction had 16 bases not matched to a gene; V was cut back by 4 bases and J by 1 base. The CDR3 consists of 18 residues. DNA for the CDR3: TGCGCCAGCAGCCCGGATTTAAGGGGGCGCGACGTTAACTATGGCTACACCTTC. Amino acid sequence: CASSPDLRGRDVNYGYTF.

J is TRBJ2-1 and V is TRBV20-1; D is possibly TRBD1 (6 bases). Per the germline V gene, CDR1 is DFQATT and CDR2 is SNEGSKA (reference sequence). The CDR3 length is 18 residues. With 0 bases removed from V and 9 bases from J, the gap between germline ends came to 27 bases. CDR3 coding DNA: TGCAGTGCTAGAGATGTCAGGGGTAGAGGGGGTGGGGGTAGTGAGCAGTTCTTC. As protein: CSARDVRGRGGGGSEQFF.

Notes on this clonotype: At one of its ends the junction is not consistent with the germline gene, which may arise from a read error. As DNA, the CDR3 is TGCGCCAGCGGAGACGGGAACGCTGAAGCTTTCTTT. Translation: CASGDGNAEAFF. This chain links TRBV10-1 with TRBJ1-1; D not resolved. The CDR3 extends over 12 amino acids. CDR1 and CDR2 (germline): WNHNN, SYGVQD (reference sequence).

CDR3 protein: CASMTSGRGNEQFF. The DNA for the CDR3 is TGTGCCAGCATGACTAGCGGGAGGGGCAATGAGCAGTTCTTC. V gene TRBV6-5 combines with J gene TRBJ2-1, with TRBD2 matching over 14 bases. CDR1 MNHEY and CDR2 SVGAGI come from the germline V gene. This CDR3 comprises 14 residues. The J segment lost 6 bases and the V segment lost 7 bases, leaving 2 bases of the junction unmatched.

This chain connects TRBV7-9 to TRBJ2-3, with D perhaps TRBD2 (5 bases). Germline CDR1 SEHNR, CDR2 FQNEAQ (reference sequence). CDR3 length equals 15 residues. Trimming pared 5 bases from V and 2 bases from J, leaving 14 bases between. CDR3 sequence (DNA): TGTGCCAGCAGCCCTAGGGCCGGGAACACAGATACGCAGTATTTT. Translating it yields CASSPRAGNTDTQYF.

The chain has TRBV4-2 and TRBJ2-1, with 7 positions matching TRBD2. CDR1 is LGHNA and CDR2 is YNFKEQ in the germline V gene. J gave up 4 bases and V 6 bases, and 6 bases lay outside the gene matches. The CDR3 loop spans 14 amino acids. This CDR3 reads CASSDVSGYNEQFF. DNA of the CDR3: TGTGCCAGCAGTGACGTTAGCGGGTACAATGAGCAGTTCTTC.

The chain carries TRBV20-1 and TRBJ1-2; D is perhaps TRBD1 (6 bases). The germline V gene encodes CDR1 DFQATT and CDR2 SNEGSKA (reference sequence). Trimming stripped 7 bases from V and 5 bases from J, with 20 bases between. This CDR3 has 14 residues. DNA for the CDR3: TGCAGTGTGCAGGACAGAGCTGGAGGGTATGGCTACACCTTC. Translated, it gives CSVQDRAGGYGYTF.

The V gene is TRBV18, the J gene TRBJ2-5; maybe TRBD2 (6 bases). The CDR3 totals 15 residues. V was trimmed by 0 bases and J by 5 bases, leaving 13 bases between them. CDR1 is KGHSH, CDR2 LQKENI, per germline. Written as DNA, the CDR3 is TGTGCCAGCTCACCACCGTCGGGGGTCCAGGAGACCCAGTACTTC. Encoded protein: CASSPPSGVQETQYF.

This clonotype was detected only once. V gene TRBV20-1 combines with J gene TRBJ2-7; TRBD1 might be the D (5 bases). CDR3 length: 13 amino acids. The ends were cut back, 5 bases at V and 1 base at J, with 12 bases in the middle. CDR1 is DFQATT and CDR2 is SNEGSKA in the germline V gene (reference sequence). CDR3 nucleotides: TGCAGTGCTTCAGACAGTGGATCCTACGAGCAGTACTTC. Encoded protein: CSASDSGSYEQYF.

The chain carries TRBV7-9 and TRBJ2-4; D is perhaps TRBD1 (6 bases). The end of the DNA is better explained by TRBJ2-7, so the J call may be wrong. The V gene's germline CDR1 is SEHNR and CDR2 FQNEAQ (reference sequence). The CDR3 contains 15 residues. CDR3 DNA sequence: TGTGCCAGCAGCTTAGGTCAGGGGTACTACGACGAGCAGTACTTC. Residues: CASSLGQGYYDEQYF.

At least ten counts were recorded for this clonotype. This chain uses TRBV29-1 with TRBJ1-2; D remains unclear. The germline V gene encodes CDR1 SQVTM and CDR2 ANQGSEA. The V gene lost 2 bases and the J gene lost 4 bases, with 8 bases spanning the gap. This CDR3 has 12 amino acids. For the CDR3, the DNA is TGCAGCGTTGAAAGTCAGAGCTATGGCTACACCTTC. Residues: CSVESQSYGYTF.

This chain links TRBV19 with TRBJ1-1; D unresolved. The CDR3 runs to 17 residues. The germline V gene encodes CDR1 LNHDA and CDR2 SQIVND (reference sequence). Trimming stripped 1 base from V and 3 bases from J, with 18 bases between. In DNA form, the CDR3 reads TGTGCCAGTAGTATAGGCGGAGATGTTCTTGCGTACACTGAAGCTTTCTTT. Translated: CASSIGGDVLAYTEAFF.

This clonotype was picked up many times. The V call is TRBV3-1, the J call TRBJ2-2, with TRBD2 identical over 7 bases. From germline, CDR1 is LGHDT and CDR2 YNNKEL (reference sequence). V trimming: 4 bases; J trimming: 7 bases; junction bases outside the gene matches: 9. The CDR3 contains 15 residues. Written as DNA, the CDR3 is TGTGCCAGCAGCCCCCGGGGAGGGGCTGGCGGGGAGCTGTTTTTT. This translates into CASSPRGGAGGELFF. The variable domain in full, with the rest retrieved from reference TRBV3-1 and TRBJ2-2, is DTAVSQTPKYLVTQMGNDKSIKCEQNLGHDTMYWYKQDSKKFLKIMFSYNNKELIINETVPNRFSPKSPDKAHLNLHINSLELGDSAVYFCASSPRGGAGGELFFGEGSRLTVL.

The chain uses TRBV20-1 and TRBJ1-6, with D possibly matching TRBD1 (6 bases). V shed 5 bases and J shed 0 bases, with 11 bases lying between them. Germline lookup yields CDR1 DFQATT and CDR2 SNEGSKA (reference sequence). The CDR3 runs 15 residues. The CDR3 loop reads CSAHQDSSYNSPLHF. CDR3 bases: TGCAGTGCTCATCAGGACAGCTCCTATAATTCACCCCTCCACTTT.

As for this clonotype: Being one base from a much bigger clone, this may be a read error. The chain couples TRBV6-2 or TRBV6-3 to TRBJ2-7; no clear D. Germline V gene lookup returns CDR1 MNHEY and CDR2 SVGEGT. This CDR3 comprises 13 residues. Trimming removed 2 bases from V and 7 bases from J, with 12 bases in between. CDR3: CASSYQPVTEQYF. CDR3 DNA sequence: TGTGCCAGCAGTTACCAACCAGTAACTGAGCAGTACTTC.

V usage is TRBV12-3 or TRBV12-4 and J usage is TRBJ1-1; possible D gene TRBD1, 5 bases. V was shortened by 7 bases and J by 1 base, with 16 bases between the two germline ends. The CDR3 is 15 residues long. Here the CDR3 DNA reads TGTGCCAGCAACTCTGGGGGAGGAGGGAACACTGAAGCTTTCTTT. This gives the protein CASNSGGGGNTEAFF.

The sample holds one count of this clonotype. The V and J genes are TRBV12-3 or TRBV12-4 and TRBJ2-5; 7 nucleotides align to TRBD2. V was clipped by 7 bases and J by 2 bases; unmatched bases: 16. This CDR3 is 17 amino acids long. CDR3 in amino acids: CASTSGGGSGRQETQYF. The CDR3 DNA follows: TGTGCCAGCACCTCGGGCGGGGGTAGCGGGCGTCAAGAGACCCAGTACTTC.

This clonotype appeared a few times. The chain uses TRBV5-1 and TRBJ2-4; D is uncertain. The CDR3 totals 14 residues. Per the germline V gene, CDR1 is SGHRS and CDR2 is YFSETQ. Trimming left V 2 bases short and J 13 bases short, with 19 bases between. CDR3 in DNA: TGCGCCAGCAGCTTACCCAACGGTGAAAAAGGGCAGTACTTC. Its translation is CASSLPNGEKGQYF.

The rearrangement joins TRBV7-2 to TRBJ2-5; TRBD1 matches 11 bases. The end of the DNA fits TRBJ2-7 better, so the J call may be wrong. Germline CDR1 reads SGHTA; CDR2 reads FQGNSA. This CDR3 region has 16 residues. The CDR3 DNA reads TGTGCCAGCAGCCGAGGGGGGACAGGGGGTTTCGGCGAGCAGTACTTC. Its translation is CASSRGGTGGFGEQYF.